This T cell receptor beta chain comes out of a study of blood T cell repertoires in COVID-19. Study in general: Samples came from the United States, Italy and Spain, spanning acute and convalescent COVID-19. The analysed material was cDNA or gDNA that came from T cells, B-cell-depleted T cells, or PBMCs.

This CDR3 has 18 residues. Germline V CDR1 and CDR2: MRHNA, SNTAGT. V gave up 3 bases and J gave up 3 bases; unmatched junction bases: 12. Sequencing was performed with immunoSEQ multiplex PCR; in TCRdb, only in-frame clones are kept and a portion is missing. The table records about 220,000 clones, 83% of them present only once. The V and J genes are TRBV6-4 and TRBJ2-1; TRBD2 agrees at 9 bases. Sequencing was performed on peripheral blood. This receptor was identified in a woman in her thirties or forties with active or convalescent COVID-19. The CDR3 here is CASSEFGSGGRGYNEQFF. Written as DNA, the CDR3 is TGTGCCAGCAGTGAATTCGGTAGCGGGGGTCGTGGCTACAATGAGCAGTTCTTC.